Listed here are 11 T cell receptor beta chains from one sample, sequenced in a study of beta chain features in type 1 diabetes. Sequenced material consisted of expressed TCRB transcripts (all of the isolated RNA was reverse transcribed). The protocol was immunoSEQ multiplex PCR, while the TCRdb copy is restricted to in-frame clones and leaves out a portion. The table has 150,000 to 200,000 clones, about 9.8% seen once. Sequencing was done on a sample of central memory CD4+ T cells from blood. These receptors all come from a woman aged 18-35 years in good health.

CDR3 DNA sequence: TGTGCCAGCAGCTTGGGGACAGGGGCGGACACTGAAGCTTTCTTT. It yields the protein CASSLGTGADTEAFF. This chain connects TRBV7-9 to TRBJ1-1, with TRBD1 matching 10 bases. J lost 3 bases, V lost 3 bases, and 4 bases had no gene match. This CDR3 contains 15 residues. The germline CDR1 and CDR2 sequences are SEHNR and FQNEAQ (reference sequence).

V and J are TRBV6-1 and TRBJ2-7, with D maybe TRBD1 (5 bases). CDR1 is MNHNS, CDR2 SASEGT, per germline. V was cut by 4 bases and J by 5 bases, with 12 bases left in between. The CDR3 runs to 13 residues. Here the CDR3 reads CASSVQGVHEQYF. In nucleotides, the CDR3 is TGTGCCAGCAGTGTCCAGGGTGTTCACGAGCAGTACTTC.

The chain joins TRBV4-3 to TRBJ2-7, with 7 nucleotides matching TRBD2. The J segment lost 4 bases and the V segment lost 2 bases, leaving 5 bases of the junction unmatched. The germline V gene encodes CDR1 LGHNA and CDR2 YSLEER. CDR3 size: 14 residues. The CDR3 region has the DNA TGCGCCAGCAGCCAAACTAGCGAGGGTTACGAGCAGTACTTC. Protein product: CASSQTSEGYEQYF.

The rearrangement uses TRBV2 and TRBJ2-7, with D possibly being TRBD1 (5 bases). CDR1 is SNHLY, CDR2 FYNNEI, per germline. V lost 7 bases and J lost 3, with 10 bases in between. CDR3 length equals 12 residues. The CDR3 is CASTPDIYEQYF. Here the CDR3 DNA reads TGTGCCAGCACCCCGGACATCTACGAGCAGTACTTC.

This clone turned up a few times. The CDR3 sequence: CAWRRGRLNTEAFF. As DNA, the CDR3 is TGTGCCTGGAGAAGGGGCAGATTGAACACTGAAGCTTTCTTT. This rearrangement joins TRBV30 to TRBJ1-1; D perhaps matches TRBD1 (5 bases). CDR3 length: 14 residues. Germline CDR1 and CDR2: GTSNPN and SVGIG (reference sequence). V was cut by 3 bases and J by 0 bases, with 11 bases left in between.

This clone has a handful of counts. One junction end disagrees with the germline gene, perhaps due to a read error. Additional DNA sequences in this sample encode the identical CDR3. V is TRBV12-5 and J is TRBJ1-1; 8 bases are shared with TRBD1. The CDR3 extends over 11 amino acids. Germline V gene sequence: CDR1 LGHNT, CDR2 FRNRAP. CDR3 DNA sequence: TGTGCTAGTGGCTTGGACAGGGCGGCTTTCTTT. Its translation is CASGLDRAAFF.

This clone has at least ten counts. The V call is TRBV7-2, the J call TRBJ2-3, with a weak D call TRBD2 (6 bases). The V gene lost 5 bases and the J gene lost 4 bases, with 13 bases spanning the gap. There are 14 residues in the CDR3. Germline loops: CDR1 SGHTA, CDR2 FQGNSA. DNA for the CDR3: TGTGCCAGCAGCATCGACGGGGGATCAGATACGCAGTATTTT. Residues: CASSIDGGSDTQYF.

This clone was picked up many times. This chain connects TRBV5-1 to TRBJ2-2; 8 bases are shared with TRBD2. This CDR3 comprises 15 residues. Germline V gives CDR1 SGHRS, CDR2 YFSETQ. Losses at the gene ends were 4 bases for V and 1 base for J; bases not matched to a gene: 3. CDR3 DNA: TGCGCCAGCAGCCTAACTAGCGGGAACACCGGGGAGCTGTTTTTT. It translates to CASSLTSGNTGELFF.

This clone occurred a few times. Other DNA sequences within the sample encode an identical CDR3. The CDR3 loop reads CAWSVQGGYEQYF. DNA of the CDR3: TGTGCCTGGAGTGTACAGGGGGGCTACGAGCAGTACTTC. This chain connects TRBV30 to TRBJ2-7, with TRBD1 matching over 8 bases. Germline CDR1 and CDR2: GTSNPN and SVGIG (reference sequence). CDR3 length: 13 amino acids. The trim removed 0 bases at V and 3 bases at J, leaving 1 base unmatched.

Only a few counts were recorded for this clone. V usage is TRBV30 and J usage is TRBJ2-5; possible D gene TRBD2, 6 bases. The CDR3 loop spans 16 amino acids. V was clipped by 4 bases and J by 5 bases, with 23 bases between them. CDR1 and CDR2 from the germline V gene are GTSNPN and SVGIG (reference sequence). CDR3 in DNA: TGTGCCTGGACCAACGGGGGTCTAGACGAGGCGGAGACCCAGTACTTC. Encoded protein: CAWTNGGLDEAETQYF.

A note on this clone: The junction departs from the called germline gene at one end, perhaps through a read error. This sequence joins TRBV30 and TRBJ1-1; D gene unclear. The CDR3 runs 11 residues. Germline CDR1 and CDR2: GTSNPN and SVGIG (reference sequence). CDR3 in amino acids: CAWASNSEAFF. The CDR3 DNA reads as TGTGCCTGGGCCTCCAACAGTGAAGCTTTCTTT.